Below, one TCR beta chain is given with its context. The V end lost 2 bases, the J end lost 2 bases, and 9 bases lay between the germline ends. The germline CDR1 and CDR2 sequences are KGHSH and LQKENI. This CDR3 spans 14 amino acids. This specimen belongs to a study of cytomegalovirus exposure and HLA in healthy donors. Produced via immunoSEQ multiplex PCR; TCRdb's table is partial and in-frame only. The table shows 120,000 to 150,000 clones, with around nine tenths occurring only once. Sequenced sample: PBMCs. The TCR sequence derives from a woman aged 18-29 years in good health and CMV-seropositive. The V gene is TRBV18, the J gene TRBJ1-2; no clear D. This CDR3 is CASSPSTENYGYTF. The CDR3 nucleotides are TGTGCCAGCTCACCAAGTACGGAGAACTATGGCTACACCTTC.